The entry that follows covers one T cell receptor (beta chain) sequence. Its antigen is unknown. The CDR3 has 11 amino acids. Trimming cost V 6 bases and J 2 bases, with 8 bases left between them. Per the germline V gene, CDR1 is GTSNPN and CDR2 is SVGIG (reference sequence). The sample belongs to a study of blood T cells in healthy people across ages. Study conclusions and caveats: In these data, TCR beta diversity tracked strongly with naive T cell percentage. The long-lived group displayed more naive CD4+ cells, plus higher diversity, than the aged donors did.

The second PCR ran about 6 to 11 cycles with a sample-barcoded 5' primer and J-beta primers. TCRdb used MiXCR to reprocess the 5' RACE reads, holding one entry per CDR3 protein. The sample has hundreds of thousands of distinct CDR3 sequences, more than 35% seen once. The chain uses TRBV30 and TRBJ2-7, with a possible D match to TRBD2 (5 bases). The specimen was blood. The sequence was obtained from a man older than 75 in good health. The CDR3 is CACFGAYEQYF. In DNA, the CDR3 is TGTGCCTGTTTCGGGGCCTACGAGCAGTACTTC.